Listed below are T cell receptor beta chains from one sample, sequenced in a study of blood T cell repertoires in COVID-19. The assay was immunoSEQ multiplex PCR, and TCRdb's table has in-frame clones only and misses some. In the table there are some 80,000 clones, about nine tenths of which are singletons. The specimen was peripheral blood. These receptors originate from a human donor in a cohort sampled during active COVID-19. Each CDR3 is given with its conserved first and last residue. A D gene is named only where the DNA matches it firmly. Clone size is shown for a subset of rows, as once, few, many or a class of expanded clone.

D gene	clone size	V gene	CDR3 length	J gene	CDR3 DNA	CDR3 protein
NA	few	TRBV4-2	17	TRBJ2-7	TGTGCCAGCAGCCAAGCGATTAGCGGTCCTATTTCCTACGAGCAGTACTTC	CASSQAISGPISYEQYF
NA	NA	TRBV4-3	18	TRBJ2-7	TGCGCCAGCAGCCACGCCATAAGCCATGGGGGGAGCTCCTACGAGCAGTACTTC	CASSHAISHGGSSYEQYF
NA	NA	TRBV28	14	TRBJ1-5	TGTGCCAGCAGTAGAGGTTTAGTGGATCAGCCCCAGCATTTT	CASSRGLVDQPQHF
NA	few	TRBV7-9	14	TRBJ1-1	TGTGCCAGCACCCCCAGGGCGATGAACACTGAAGCTTTCTTT	CASTPRAMNTEAFF
NA	NA	TRBV14	13	TRBJ2-2	TGTGCCAGCAGCCAAGACCCAGGAGGGGAGCTGTTTTTT	CASSQDPGGELFF
TRBD1	NA	TRBV7-3	16	TRBJ2-1	TGTGCCAGCAGCTGGGGGACAGACAGCTCCTACAATGAGCAGTTCTTC	CASSWGTDSSYNEQFF
NA	NA	TRBV4-2	16	TRBJ2-1	TGTGCCAGCAGCCAAGGGCGGCGGGCCTCAGGGGATGAGCAGTTCTTC	CASSQGRRASGDEQFF
NA	NA	TRBV7-8	12	TRBJ2-7	TGTGCCAGCAGCTACGGGGAGTACGAGCAGTACTTC	CASSYGEYEQYF
NA	NA	TRBV29-1	14	TRBJ2-3	TGCAGCGTTACCCTTAGGACATCGACAGATACGCAGTATTTT	CSVTLRTSTDTQYF
TRBD2	once	TRBV5-6	16	TRBJ2-3	TGTGCCAGCAGCTTGTATTCTAGCGGGGGCGCAGATACGCAGTATTTT	CASSLYSSGGADTQYF
NA	NA	TRBV7-9	13	TRBJ2-1	TGTGCCAGCAGCTATGACAGCCACAATGAGCAGTTCTTC	CASSYDSHNEQFF
TRBD1	NA	TRBV10-3	23	TRBJ1-3	TGTGCCATCAGTGAGTCTCCGGGACAGAACGCTCAGGCGGCGGTGGGGAGTGGAAACACCATATATTTT	CAISESPGQNAQAAVGSGNTIYF